This TCR beta chain was obtained from a study of blood T cell repertoires in COVID-19. Looked up from germline, CDR1 is SGHRS and CDR2 is YFSETQ. J was trimmed by 10 bases and V by 0 bases; bases with no gene match: 7. CDR3 size: 14 residues. Authors' analysis steps: Amplification from reference gene primers served as the basis for estimated nucleated cell counts. Clones were read by immunoSEQ multiplex PCR, and TCRdb kept only the in-frame ones, dropping some. That table supplies the V and J calls and clone size; D and trimming were determined from the DNA. The table lists approximately 61,000 clones, around 86% of them singletons, with roughly 14% in the top ten.

The sample was peripheral blood. The receptor was isolated from a human donor in a cohort sampled during active COVID-19. V and J are TRBV5-1 and TRBJ1-2; TRBD1 agrees at 9 bases. Here the CDR3 reads CASSLVQGARDYTF. DNA for the CDR3: TGCGCCAGCAGCTTGGTACAGGGGGCGCGGGACTACACCTTC.